This TCR beta chain derives from a study of blood T cell repertoires in COVID-19. Across the whole study: There were acute and convalescent COVID-19 samples, and they came from the United States, Italy and Spain.

The table came from immunoSEQ multiplex PCR; TCRdb's copy has only in-frame clones and leaves some out. Of around 65,000 clones listed, 79% are singletons. This clone was seen more than once but under ten times. The sequence came from a man between 60 and 75 years old with acute or convalescent COVID-19. The sequenced sample consisted of peripheral blood.

In nucleotides, the CDR3 is TGTGCCATCAGTGGGTTTAGACAGGGTCTCGCCGAGCAGTACTTC. This encodes CAISGFRQGLAEQYF. The gene calls are TRBV10-3 and TRBJ2-7, with TRBD1 matching 7 bases. In germline, CDR1 is ENHRY, CDR2 SYGVKD. The CDR3 totals 15 residues. V trimming: 4 bases; J trimming: 6 bases; junction bases outside the gene matches: 12.